This entry is about one T cell receptor beta chain. Antigen: not known. These data originate in a study of cytomegalovirus exposure and HLA in healthy donors. This CDR3 is 16 amino acids long. Germline lookup yields CDR1 GTSNPN and CDR2 SVGIG (reference sequence). V was pared by 1 base and J by 1 base, with 7 bases of the junction left unmatched. Healthy bone marrow donors made up the cohort. Researchers ran the PCR with 60 Vbeta and 13 Jbeta primers. Per the authors' pipeline: The count from a later analysis was about 80 million unique TCR beta chains, some 12 million of them shared. Produced via immunoSEQ multiplex PCR; TCRdb's table is partial and in-frame only. That table supplies the V and J calls and clone size; D and trimming were determined from the DNA. The sample includes 100,000 to 150,000 clones, 65% to 80% of them seen just once. Study-level points and caveats: For most TCR beta V segments, an earlier analysis put the productive rate at about 90% or about 30% of the time. As a later analysis revealed, most CMV-associated TCR beta chains appeared HLA-restricted.

The V call is TRBV30, the J call TRBJ2-5; TRBD1 matches at 9 bases. The TCR sequence derives from a man between 60 and 75 years old in good health and CMV-seropositive. Sequencing used PBMCs. The CDR3 coding sequence is TGTGCCTGGAGTGAGGGACAGGGAGGGACCCAAGAGACCCAGTACTTC. Its protein is CAWSEGQGGTQETQYF.